The sequence of this TCR beta chain was determined in a study of metastatic and nonmetastatic thyroid tumors. Every patient underwent thyroid surgery untreated. V was clipped by 3 bases and J by 5 bases, with 16 bases between them. CDR1 is KGHDR, CDR2 SFDVKD, per germline. This CDR3 spans 15 amino acids. Using MiXCR, TCRdb re-called clones from the PCR reads. Among about 19,000 clones listed, approximately 40% were seen once. This clone was seen a few times. The sample was tumor tissue. This chain joins TRBV24-1 and TRBJ2-7; D might be TRBD1 (5 bases). The sequence came from a female donor with papillary thyroid cancer or a benign thyroid nodule (not recorded which). Some clones in this sample may be carry-over from other donors' samples. CDR3 sequence (DNA): TGTGCCACCAGTGATGGGGCAGCCGGCTGGGACGAGCAGTACTTC. Residues: CATSDGAAGWDEQYF.